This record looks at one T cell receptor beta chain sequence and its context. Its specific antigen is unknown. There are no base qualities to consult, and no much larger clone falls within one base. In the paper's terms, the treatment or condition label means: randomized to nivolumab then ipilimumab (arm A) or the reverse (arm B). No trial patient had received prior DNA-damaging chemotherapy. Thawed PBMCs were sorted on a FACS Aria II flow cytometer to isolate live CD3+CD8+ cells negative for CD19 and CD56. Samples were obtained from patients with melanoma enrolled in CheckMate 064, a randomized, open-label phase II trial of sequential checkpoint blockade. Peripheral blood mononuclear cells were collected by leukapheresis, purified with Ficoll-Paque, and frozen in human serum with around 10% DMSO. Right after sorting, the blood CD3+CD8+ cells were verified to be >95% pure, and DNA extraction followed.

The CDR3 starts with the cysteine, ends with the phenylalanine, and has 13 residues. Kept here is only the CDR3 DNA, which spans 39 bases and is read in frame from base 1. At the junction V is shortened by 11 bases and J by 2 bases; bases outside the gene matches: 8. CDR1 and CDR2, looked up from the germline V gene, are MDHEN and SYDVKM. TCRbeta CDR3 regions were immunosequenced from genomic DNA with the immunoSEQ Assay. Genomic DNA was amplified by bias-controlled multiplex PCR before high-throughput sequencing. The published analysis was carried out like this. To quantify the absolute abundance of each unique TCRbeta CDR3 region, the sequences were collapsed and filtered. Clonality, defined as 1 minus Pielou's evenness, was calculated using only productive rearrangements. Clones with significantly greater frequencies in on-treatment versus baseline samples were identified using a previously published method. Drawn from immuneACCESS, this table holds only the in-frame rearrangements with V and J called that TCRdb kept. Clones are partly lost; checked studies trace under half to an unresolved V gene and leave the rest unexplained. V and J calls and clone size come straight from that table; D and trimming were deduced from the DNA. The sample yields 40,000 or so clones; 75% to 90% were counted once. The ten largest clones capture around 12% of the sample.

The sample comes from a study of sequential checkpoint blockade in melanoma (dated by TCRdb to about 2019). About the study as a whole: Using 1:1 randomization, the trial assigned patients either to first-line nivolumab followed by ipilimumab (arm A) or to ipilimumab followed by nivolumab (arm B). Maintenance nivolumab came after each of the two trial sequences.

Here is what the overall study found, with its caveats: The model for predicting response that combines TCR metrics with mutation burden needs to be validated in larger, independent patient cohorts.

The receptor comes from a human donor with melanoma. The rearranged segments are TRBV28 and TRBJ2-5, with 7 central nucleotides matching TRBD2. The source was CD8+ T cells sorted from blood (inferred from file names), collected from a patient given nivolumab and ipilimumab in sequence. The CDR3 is CALGGRLQETQYF. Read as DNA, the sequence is TGTGCCTTGGGGGGGAGGCTTCAAGAGACCCAGTACTTC.